The clone carrying this T cell receptor (beta chain) is a singleton in its sample. Its target is unknown. This CDR3 spans 13 amino acids. V was shortened by 5 bases and J by 10 bases, with 12 bases between the two germline ends. Germline V gene lookup returns CDR1 MNHEY and CDR2 SMNVEV (reference sequence). This sample is drawn from a study of cytomegalovirus exposure and HLA in healthy donors. Notes on the study in general: When a later analysis compared HLA-associated TCR beta chains with equally common others, the HLA-associated chains turned out to be more clonally expanded and to have lower generation probabilities.

In the PCR, 60 Vbeta and 13 Jbeta primers were used. Assay used: immunoSEQ multiplex PCR; TCRdb lists only in-frame clones, some missing. The table lists over 150,000 clones, around 80% of them singletons. The sequence derives from a male donor in good health and CMV-seronegative. Input material: PBMCs. V gene TRBV27 combines with J gene TRBJ1-6, with D perhaps TRBD1 (5 bases). CDR3 in DNA: TGTGCCAGCAGTGGAGGGGCTCGGTCACCCCTCCACTTT. Translation: CASSGGARSPLHF.